The clone carrying this T cell receptor beta chain was seen only a few times. Its antigen is unknown. The sample is drawn from a study of cytomegalovirus exposure and HLA in healthy donors. Use of 60 Vbeta and 13 Jbeta primers characterized the PCR. Here immunoSEQ multiplex PCR was the method, and the copy in TCRdb shows in-frame clones only, minus some. The sample gives about 82,000 clones, about 9.4% of which show up once; about 24% is in the top ten. Whole-study results and caveats: In a later analysis, donors in an Asian-associated ancestry cluster reportedly had fewer N-insertions in productive TCRs than the cohort mean. V segments that were indistinguishable, TRBV6-2 and TRBV6-3 among them, were omitted from analysis.

CDR3 length: 13 amino acids. Germline CDR1 SQVTM, CDR2 ANQGSEA. Between the trimmed V and J ends, which lost 4 bases and 1 base, there was a span of 7 bases. The chain combines TRBV29-1 with TRBJ2-2; tentatively, D is TRBD1 (5 bases). The sample was PBMCs. The TCR originated in a man in his 60s in good health and CMV-seropositive. CDR3 sequence: CSVVGRNTGELFF. The CDR3 nucleotides are TGCAGCGTTGTGGGGCGGAACACCGGGGAGCTGTTTTTT.